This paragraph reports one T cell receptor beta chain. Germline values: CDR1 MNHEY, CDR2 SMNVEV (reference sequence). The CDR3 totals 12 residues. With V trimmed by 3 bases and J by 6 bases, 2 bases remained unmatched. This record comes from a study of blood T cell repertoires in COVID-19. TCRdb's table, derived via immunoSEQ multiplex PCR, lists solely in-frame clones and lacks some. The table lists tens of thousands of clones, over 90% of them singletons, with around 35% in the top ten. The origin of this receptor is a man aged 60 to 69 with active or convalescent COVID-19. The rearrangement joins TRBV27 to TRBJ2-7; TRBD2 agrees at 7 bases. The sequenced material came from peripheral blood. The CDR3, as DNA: TGTGCCAGCAGTTTGGGAGGGTTCGAGCAGTACTTC. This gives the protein CASSLGGFEQYF.